What follows is one TCR beta chain and its context. Antigen: not known. This specimen belongs to a study of cytotoxic CD8 clonotypes in ibrutinib-treated CLL. Clones were sequenced by immunoSEQ multiplex PCR, and TCRdb holds only the in-frame ones, with some missing. The table shows tens of thousands of clones, with 90% occurring only once. From germline, CDR1 is MGHRA and CDR2 YSYEKL. The V gene lost 6 bases and the J gene lost 8 bases, with 13 bases spanning the gap. The CDR3 runs 13 residues. Study-wide points: Among the clonotypes, public ones were uncommon and contracted or held stable on treatment. Baseline clonality, higher than in age-matched healthy donors, tracked circulating CD8+ T-cell counts.

The chain recombines TRBV4-1 with TRBJ1-4, with D maybe TRBD1 (5 bases). This sequence originates from a human donor with chronic lymphocytic leukemia. The sample in question was PBMCs, obtained after 12 months of ibrutinib treatment. The CDR3 reads CASRDTRREKLFF. CDR3 coding DNA: TGCGCCAGCAGGGACACCAGGCGAGAAAAACTGTTTTTT.